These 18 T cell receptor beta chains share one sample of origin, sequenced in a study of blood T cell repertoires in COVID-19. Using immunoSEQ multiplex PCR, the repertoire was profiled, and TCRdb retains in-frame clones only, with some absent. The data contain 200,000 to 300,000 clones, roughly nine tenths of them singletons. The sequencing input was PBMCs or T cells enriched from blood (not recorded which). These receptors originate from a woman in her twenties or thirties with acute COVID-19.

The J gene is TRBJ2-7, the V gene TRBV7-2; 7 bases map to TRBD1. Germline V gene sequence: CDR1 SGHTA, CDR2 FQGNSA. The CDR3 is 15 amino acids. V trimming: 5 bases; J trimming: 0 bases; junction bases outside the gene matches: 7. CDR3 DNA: TGTGCCAGCAGCCTCCTCAGGGGGTTCTCCTACGAGCAGTACTTC. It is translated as CASSLLRGFSYEQYF. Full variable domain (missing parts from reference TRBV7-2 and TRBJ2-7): GAGVSQSPSNKVTEKGKDVELRCDPISGHTALYWYRQSLGQGLEFLIYFQGNSAPDKSGLPSDRFSAERTGGSVSTLTIQRTQQEDSAVYLCASSLLRGFSYEQYFGPGTRLTVT.

DNA for the CDR3: TGTGCCAGCAGCCCATACCACAGGGACGAGCAGTACTTC. Protein product: CASSPYHRDEQYF. This chain uses TRBV7-6 with TRBJ2-7; possible D gene TRBD1, 6 bases. The ends were cut back, 5 bases at V and 5 bases at J, with 13 bases in the middle. The germline V gene has CDR1 SGHVS and CDR2 FNYEAQ. This CDR3 spans 13 amino acids. The whole variable domain, remainder taken from reference TRBV7-6 and TRBJ2-7, is GAGVSQSPRYKVTKRGQDVALRCDPISGHVSLYWYRQALGQGPEFLTYFNYEAQQDKSGLPNDRFSAERPEGSISTLTIQRTEQRDSAMYRCASSPYHRDEQYFGPGTRLTVT.

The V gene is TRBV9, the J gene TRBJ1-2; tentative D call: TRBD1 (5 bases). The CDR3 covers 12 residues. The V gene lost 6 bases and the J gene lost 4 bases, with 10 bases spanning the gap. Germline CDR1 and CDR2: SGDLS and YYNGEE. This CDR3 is CASNTGGYGYTF. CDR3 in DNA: TGTGCCAGCAATACGGGGGGCTATGGCTACACCTTC.

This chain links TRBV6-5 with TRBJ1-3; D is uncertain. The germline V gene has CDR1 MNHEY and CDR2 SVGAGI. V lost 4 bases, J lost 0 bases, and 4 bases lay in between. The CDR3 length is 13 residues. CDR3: CASSSISGNTIYF. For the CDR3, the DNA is TGTGCCAGCAGTTCTATCTCTGGAAACACCATATATTTT.

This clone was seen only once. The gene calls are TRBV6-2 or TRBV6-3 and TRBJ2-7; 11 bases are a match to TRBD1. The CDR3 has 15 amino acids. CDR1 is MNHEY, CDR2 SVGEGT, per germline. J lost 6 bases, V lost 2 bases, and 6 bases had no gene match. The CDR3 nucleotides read TGTGCCAGCAGTTACCCTGGACAGGGGGCTCGCGAGCAGTACTTC. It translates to CASSYPGQGAREQYF.

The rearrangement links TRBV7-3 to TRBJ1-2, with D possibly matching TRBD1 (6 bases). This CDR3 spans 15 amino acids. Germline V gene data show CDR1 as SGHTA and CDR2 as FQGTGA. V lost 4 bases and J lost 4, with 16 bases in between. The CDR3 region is CASSSPDRGFYGYTF. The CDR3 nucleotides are TGTGCCAGCAGCTCCCCGGACAGAGGATTCTATGGCTACACCTTC.

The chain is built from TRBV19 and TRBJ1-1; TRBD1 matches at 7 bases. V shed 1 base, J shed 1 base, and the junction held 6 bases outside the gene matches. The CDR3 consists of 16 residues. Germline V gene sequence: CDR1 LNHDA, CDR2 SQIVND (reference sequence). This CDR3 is CASSIGETGSNTEAFF. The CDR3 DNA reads TGTGCCAGTAGTATAGGGGAGACAGGGTCGAACACTGAAGCTTTCTTT.

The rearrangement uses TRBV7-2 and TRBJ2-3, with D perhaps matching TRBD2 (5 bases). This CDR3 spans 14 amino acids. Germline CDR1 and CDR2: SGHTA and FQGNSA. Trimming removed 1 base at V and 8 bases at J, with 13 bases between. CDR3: CASSLEYGGSTQYF. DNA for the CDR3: TGTGCCAGCAGCTTAGAATACGGCGGGTCTACGCAGTATTTT.

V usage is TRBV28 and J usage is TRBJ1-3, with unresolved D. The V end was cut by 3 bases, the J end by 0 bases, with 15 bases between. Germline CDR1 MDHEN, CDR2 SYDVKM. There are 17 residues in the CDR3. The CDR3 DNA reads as TGTGCCAGCAGTTTCTCGAGCCGACACCCCTCTGGAAACACCATATATTTT. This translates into CASSFSSRHPSGNTIYF.

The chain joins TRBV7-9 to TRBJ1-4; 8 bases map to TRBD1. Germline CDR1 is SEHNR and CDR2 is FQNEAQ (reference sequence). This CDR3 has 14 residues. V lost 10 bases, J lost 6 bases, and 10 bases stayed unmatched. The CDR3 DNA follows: TGTGCCATAGTCAAGGACAGGGATTATGAAAAACTGTTTTTT. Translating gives CAIVKDRDYEKLFF.

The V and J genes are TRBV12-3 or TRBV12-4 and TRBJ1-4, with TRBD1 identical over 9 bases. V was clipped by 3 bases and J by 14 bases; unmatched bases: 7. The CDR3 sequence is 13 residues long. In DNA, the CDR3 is TGTGCCAGCAGTTTGTCGCGGGACAGGGACCTGTTTTTT. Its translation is CASSLSRDRDLFF.

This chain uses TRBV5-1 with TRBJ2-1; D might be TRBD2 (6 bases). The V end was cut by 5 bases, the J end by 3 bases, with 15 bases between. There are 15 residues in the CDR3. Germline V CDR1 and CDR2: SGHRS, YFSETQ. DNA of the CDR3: TGCGCCAGCAGGGGCAATAGCGGAAGCTACAATGAGCAGTTCTTC. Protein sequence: CASRGNSGSYNEQFF.

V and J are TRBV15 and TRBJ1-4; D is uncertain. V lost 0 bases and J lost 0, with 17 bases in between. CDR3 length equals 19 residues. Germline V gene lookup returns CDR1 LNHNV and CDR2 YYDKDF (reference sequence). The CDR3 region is CATSRDMERGYATNEKLFF. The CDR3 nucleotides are TGTGCCACCAGCAGAGATATGGAGCGAGGGTATGCAACTAATGAAAAACTGTTTTTT.

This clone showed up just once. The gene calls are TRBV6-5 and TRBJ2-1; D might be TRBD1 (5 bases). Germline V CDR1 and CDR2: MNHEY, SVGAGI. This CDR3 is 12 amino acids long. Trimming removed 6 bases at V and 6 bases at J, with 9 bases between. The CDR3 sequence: CASRAGFNEQFF. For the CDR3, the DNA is TGTGCCAGCAGGGCAGGGTTCAATGAGCAGTTCTTC.

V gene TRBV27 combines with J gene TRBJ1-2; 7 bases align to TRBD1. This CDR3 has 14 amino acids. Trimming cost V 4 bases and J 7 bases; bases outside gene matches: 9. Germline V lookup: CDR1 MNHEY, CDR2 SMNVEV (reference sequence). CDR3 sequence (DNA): TGTGCCAGCAGTTCGACAGGGATTGTGTCTGGCTACACCTTC. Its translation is CASSSTGIVSGYTF.

The CDR3 loop reads CASSLETGTGGYTF. CDR3 nucleotides: TGTGCCAGCAGCTTAGAAACCGGGACAGGGGGCTACACCTTC. The genes are TRBV11-2 and TRBJ1-2; 9 bases align to TRBD1. CDR1 is SGHAT and CDR2 is FQNNGV in the germline V gene. The CDR3 length is 14 residues. Unmatched junction bases numbered 4, after V lost 0 bases and J lost 8 bases.

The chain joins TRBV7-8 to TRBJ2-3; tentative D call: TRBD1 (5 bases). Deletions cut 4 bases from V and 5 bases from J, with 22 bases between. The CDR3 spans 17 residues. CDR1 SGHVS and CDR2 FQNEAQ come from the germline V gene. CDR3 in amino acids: CASSSPATGHGIDTQYF. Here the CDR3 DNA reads TGTGCCAGCAGCTCGCCGGCAACAGGCCATGGGATAGATACGCAGTATTTT.

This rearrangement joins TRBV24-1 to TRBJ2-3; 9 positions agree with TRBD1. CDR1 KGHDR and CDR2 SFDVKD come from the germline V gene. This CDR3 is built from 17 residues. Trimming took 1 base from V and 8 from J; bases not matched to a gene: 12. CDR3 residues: CATSDFSGLGQGGTQYF. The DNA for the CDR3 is TGTGCCACCAGTGATTTTTCAGGGTTGGGACAGGGTGGTACGCAGTATTTT.